A selection of T cell receptor beta chains follows, all from one sample in a study of blood T cells in healthy people across ages. Each CDR3 protein is one row after TCRdb ran MiXCR on the 5' RACE reads. The repertoire holds 1.4 million to 1.5 million distinct CDR3 sequences, 42% seen once, with approximately 7.9% in the top ten. What was sequenced was blood. These receptors were collected from a woman between 18 and 29 years old in good health. Each CDR3 is given without its conserved first and last residue. A D gene is named only where the DNA matches it firmly.

J	V	D	CDR3
TRBJ2-1	TRBV7-2	.	ASSLAISSYNEQF
TRBJ2-3	TRBV6-4	TRBD2	ARSGGGNSTETQY
TRBJ2-3	TRBV10-3	.	AISGLGGDTQY
TRBJ1-4	TRBV2	.	ASGGRILF
TRBJ2-7	TRBV20-1	.	SPDSYEQY
TRBJ2-1	TRBV20-1	TRBD2	SALHPGSGRAKDNEQF
TRBJ2-7	TRBV29-1	.	SVHAGALNEQY
TRBJ1-1	TRBV6-1	TRBD1	ASSDPQGGNTEAF
TRBJ2-5	TRBV5-6	TRBD2	ASSLGLAGPIQETQY
TRBJ1-1	TRBV20-1	TRBD1	SARIRDRNTEAF
TRBJ1-1	TRBV28	.	ASSLTGPDQAEAF
TRBJ2-2	TRBV20-1	TRBD2	SARRGLNTGELF
TRBJ1-1	TRBV7-9	.	ASSPPGEDTEAF
TRBJ1-5	TRBV7-9	.	ASSLAGRDQPQH
TRBJ2-1	TRBV7-8	TRBD2	ASSPLGGSFYNEQF
TRBJ2-4	TRBV5-5	.	ASSSRRTETADIQY
TRBJ2-5	TRBV2	.	ASSVISQETQY
TRBJ2-1	TRBV18	TRBD1	ASARQGAEQF
TRBJ2-4	TRBV28	.	ASSADNFTGGY
TRBJ2-5	TRBV2	.	ASRWGGGETQY
TRBJ2-1	TRBV5-1	TRBD1	ASSLEPGGRLNEQF
TRBJ2-3	TRBV4-1	.	ASSYIADTQY
TRBJ2-1	TRBV7-2	TRBD2	ASSSRTSGSSYNEQF
TRBJ1-3	TRBV25-1	TRBD1	ASSAGQGAGNTIY
TRBJ2-7	TRBV10-2	TRBD2	ASSESLGLASYEQY
TRBJ1-2	TRBV29-1	.	SVEDRADGYT
TRBJ2-1	TRBV20-1	TRBD2	SAWSGGDYNEQF
TRBJ1-2	TRBV20-1	.	SAARGYT
TRBJ1-1	TRBV6-5	.	ASSYLQNTEAF
TRBJ2-1	TRBV5-1	.	ASSLGRSTYNEQF
TRBJ2-7	TRBV6-5	TRBD2	ASMQRGDYEQY
TRBJ2-1	TRBV9	TRBD2	ASSGRAGDNEQF
TRBJ1-2	TRBV7-9	TRBD1	ASSLGQGVPYYGYT
TRBJ2-7	TRBV4-1	TRBD2	ASSQYSGGEYEQY
TRBJ1-1	TRBV12-3/TRBV12-4	TRBD1	ASSKRDRGGTEAF
TRBJ1-2	TRBV20-1	.	SARDRTGRGYT
TRBJ2-7	TRBV20-1	TRBD2	SARDPAGSYEQY
TRBJ2-4	TRBV11-2	.	ASSPLKGKNIQY
TRBJ2-5	TRBV12-3/TRBV12-4	.	ASSQRGVSKETQY
TRBJ2-1	TRBV4-1	TRBD1	ASRTGSGSNEQF
TRBJ2-2	TRBV20-1	TRBD1	SATDRAATGELF
TRBJ2-5	TRBV20-1	.	SARDWRKGVQETQY
TRBJ2-1	TRBV4-2	TRBD1	ASSQLGQGGDGSYNEQF
TRBJ2-3	TRBV6-1	.	ASSEEEHVNWDTDTQY
TRBJ2-3	TRBV10-1	.	ASSRTGSQDTQY
TRBJ2-3	TRBV20-1	TRBD2	SPAGTSGTKQY
TRBJ1-2	TRBV29-1	.	SVGTPSIGYT
TRBJ2-7	TRBV6-2/TRBV6-3	.	ASSQPLRRSSSYEQY
TRBJ2-7	TRBV27	.	ASRGTGRPYEQY
TRBJ2-5	TRBV6-5	TRBD2	ASSTSGRGIQETQY
TRBJ1-2	TRBV5-4	TRBD1	ASSLSGQVNYGYT
TRBJ1-2	TRBV2	TRBD1	ASRVTGVSYGYT
TRBJ2-3	TRBV9	.	ASSVAPGTSTDTQY
TRBJ2-6	TRBV21-1	.	ASSHRPAGANVLT
TRBJ1-6	TRBV20-1	TRBD1	SARTGTDYSPLH
TRBJ2-3	TRBV12-1	.	ASSFEMGDRGCTDTQY
TRBJ2-2	TRBV5-1	.	ASSPTRVNTGELF
TRBJ2-5	TRBV9	TRBD1	ASSVEGQGAQETQY